What follows are 22 T cell receptor beta chains derived from one specimen sequenced in a study of shared T cell receptors in the human thymus. Assay: immunoSEQ multiplex PCR; the TCRdb copy retains only in-frame clones and omits some. The data hold almost 550,000 clones, with about four fifths observed a single time. Separately, the same data were catalogued under a study of human thymus T cells.

Sample: thymocytes. The origin of the receptors is a boy in the first two years of life with a congenital heart defect.

The rearrangement uses TRBV25-1 and TRBJ2-7, with D possibly matching TRBD2 (6 bases). Trimming took off 1 base at V and 5 bases at J, with 15 bases between the two ends. Germline values: CDR1 MGHDK, CDR2 SYGVNS. The CDR3 is 15 amino acids. Written as DNA, the CDR3 is TGTGCCAGCAGTGAATTTTTGGGGGAGGTACACGAGCAGTACTTC. It encodes CASSEFLGEVHEQYF.

This clone appeared a single time. This sequence joins TRBV30 and TRBJ2-5; 7 bases align to TRBD1. Germline V CDR1 and CDR2: GTSNPN, SVGIG (reference sequence). With V trimmed by 5 bases and J by 0 bases, 3 bases remained unmatched. The CDR3 spans 13 residues. CDR3 sequence: CAWGTGDQETQYF. CDR3 DNA sequence: TGTGCCTGGGGTACAGGGGACCAAGAGACCCAGTACTTC.

The CDR3 protein is CAISDRGGQPQHF. CDR3 nucleotides: TGTGCCATCTCGGACAGGGGTGGGCAGCCCCAGCATTTT. The chain has TRBV19 and TRBJ1-5, with 9 bases lining up with TRBD1. J gave up 7 bases and V 10 bases, and 8 bases lay outside the gene matches. Per the germline V gene, CDR1 is LNHDA and CDR2 is SQIVND (reference sequence). The CDR3 runs to 13 residues.

Here the CDR3 DNA reads TGCGCCAGCAGCCAAGTCGCTGGGGGGATTCTAGCGGGGGTCTACGAGCAGTACTTC. Encoded protein: CASSQVAGGILAGVYEQYF. The J gene is TRBJ2-7, the V gene TRBV4-3; 10 bases are a match to TRBD2. Germline assignment: CDR1 LGHNA and CDR2 YSLEER. The CDR3 runs to 19 residues. Trimming removed 1 base from V and 3 bases from J; junction bases left unmatched: 15.

The V call is TRBV10-3, the J call TRBJ2-7; 10 nucleotides agree with TRBD2. CDR3 size: 17 residues. V shed 2 bases and J 4 bases; nucleotides not matched to a gene: 11. Germline CDR1 is ENHRY and CDR2 is SYGVKD. DNA of the CDR3: TGTGCCATCAGTGAGCCTAGCGGGAGAATGAGTGGGTACGAGCAGTACTTC. Protein: CAISEPSGRMSGYEQYF.

The chain couples TRBV7-8 to TRBJ2-3; 8 positions agree with TRBD1. This CDR3 region has 14 residues. CDR1 is SGHVS, CDR2 FQNEAQ, per germline. The V segment lost 6 bases and the J segment 6 bases; nucleotides outside the gene matches: 8. The DNA of the CDR3 is TGTGCCAGCAGTCCCGGGACAGGAGGGGATACGCAGTATTTT. Its protein product is CASSPGTGGDTQYF.

V is TRBV4-3 and J is TRBJ2-3; 7 bases align to TRBD2. The germline CDR1 and CDR2 sequences are LGHNA and YSLEER. CDR3 length equals 18 residues. Trimming took 3 bases from V and 2 from J; bases not matched to a gene: 14. CDR3 coding DNA: TGCGCCAGCAGCCAGGATTGGCGAGCGGGGCTAACCACAGATACGCAGTATTTT. Protein product: CASSQDWRAGLTTDTQYF.

The chain is built from TRBV28 and TRBJ1-2; a possible D gene is TRBD1 (5 bases). Germline CDR1 reads MDHEN; CDR2 reads SYDVKM. The V and J ends lost 4 bases and 0 bases respectively, with 21 bases between them. The CDR3 runs to 18 residues. The CDR3 sequence: CASSSCPKHRQPNYGYTF. The DNA for the CDR3 is TGTGCCAGCAGTTCCTGCCCTAAGCATCGACAGCCTAACTATGGCTACACCTTC.

The genes are TRBV5-1 and TRBJ2-1; no clear D. Germline-derived CDR1 and CDR2 are SGHRS and YFSETQ. V was cut by 6 bases and J by 7 bases, with 17 bases left in between. The CDR3 contains 14 residues. CDR3 loop: CASNKDGLRNEQFF. CDR3 bases: TGCGCCAGCAATAAAGATGGCTTGCGGAATGAGCAGTTCTTC.

In this sample, this clone turned up once. CDR3 loop: CASSQEWALNTGELFF. The DNA for the CDR3 is TGTGCCAGCAGCCAAGAGTGGGCATTGAACACCGGGGAGCTGTTTTTT. The rearrangement links TRBV4-2 to TRBJ2-2; no clear D. CDR3 size: 16 residues. Germline values: CDR1 LGHNA, CDR2 YNFKEQ. Trimming removed 0 bases from V and 1 base from J, with 9 bases in between.

This sequence joins TRBV7-2 and TRBJ2-1; TRBD2 matches 14 bases. CDR1 is SGHTA and CDR2 is FQGNSA in the germline V gene. The junction had 8 bases not matched to a gene; V was cut back by 6 bases and J by 4 bases. The CDR3 sequence is 17 residues long. CDR3 bases: TGTGCCAGCAGACCGGGACTAGCGGGGGCGGGTTACAATGAGCAGTTCTTC. This gives the protein CASRPGLAGAGYNEQFF.

The J gene is TRBJ2-1, the V gene TRBV27; 12 bases align to TRBD2. With 2 bases clipped from V and 4 bases from J, the junction kept 3 bases outside the gene matches. The V gene's germline CDR1 is MNHEY and CDR2 SMNVEV (reference sequence). CDR3 size: 16 residues. CDR3 sequence: CASSLLAGGPYNEQFF. The DNA for the CDR3 is TGTGCCAGCAGTTTACTAGCGGGAGGGCCTTACAATGAGCAGTTCTTC.

The chain employs TRBV7-6 and TRBJ2-7; 8 bases match TRBD2. Germline lookup yields CDR1 SGHVS and CDR2 FNYEAQ. J lost 3 bases, V lost 2 bases, and 12 bases had no gene match. The CDR3 contains 17 residues. DNA of the CDR3: TGTGCCAGCAGCTTACCCGGGGGGAGCGGGAGACTCTACGAGCAGTACTTC. This gives the protein CASSLPGGSGRLYEQYF.

This clone is a singleton in its sample. The J gene is TRBJ1-3, the V gene TRBV12-5; D possibly corresponds to TRBD1 (6 bases). The V end lost 5 bases, the J end lost 2 bases, and 16 bases lay between the germline ends. The CDR3 extends over 16 amino acids. Germline V gene data show CDR1 as LGHNT and CDR2 as FRNRAP. CDR3 sequence (DNA): TGTGCTAGTGGTCCACCGACAGGTCCGGCTGGAAACACCATATATTTT. Translating it yields CASGPPTGPAGNTIYF.

J is TRBJ2-5 and V is TRBV18, with 11 bases matching TRBD1. With 0 bases clipped from V and 0 bases from J, the junction kept 3 bases outside the gene matches. CDR1 and CDR2 from the germline V gene are KGHSH and LQKENI. The CDR3 length is 17 residues. CDR3 sequence (DNA): TGTGCCAGCTCACCACCCAGGGACAGGGGGTACCAAGAGACCCAGTACTTC. This encodes CASSPPRDRGYQETQYF. The full variable domain, completed using reference TRBV18 and TRBJ2-5, is NAGVMQNPRHLVRRRGQEARLRCSPMKGHSHVYWYRQLPEEGLKFMVYLQKENIIDESGMPKERFSAEFPKEGPSILRIQQVVRGDSAAYFCASSPPRDRGYQETQYFGPGTRLLVL.

V gene TRBV29-1 combines with J gene TRBJ2-1; TRBD1 is a possible D gene (6 bases). V dropped 5 bases and J dropped 4 bases, with 18 bases sitting between them. The CDR3 is 15 residues long. From germline, CDR1 is SQVTM and CDR2 ANQGSEA. The CDR3 DNA reads TGCAGCGTTCGAACCTCCACAGGGCCGTACAATGAGCAGTTCTTC. Translated: CSVRTSTGPYNEQFF.

This chain links TRBV7-2 with TRBJ2-1; D possibly corresponds to TRBD2 (6 bases). V lost 2 bases and J lost 7, with 15 bases in between. The CDR3 spans 15 residues. The germline gives CDR1 SGHTA, CDR2 FQGNSA. The CDR3 sequence: CASSLLVTSANEQFF. CDR3 bases: TGTGCCAGCAGCTTACTAGTGACTAGTGCGAATGAGCAGTTCTTC.

The chain couples TRBV19 to TRBJ2-1; D unresolved. Germline V gene data show CDR1 as LNHDA and CDR2 as SQIVND (reference sequence). Deletions cut 4 bases from V and 3 bases from J, with 13 bases between. The CDR3 consists of 15 residues. The CDR3 is CASSTSIGDYNEQFF. CDR3 DNA sequence: TGTGCCAGTAGTACGTCGATTGGAGACTACAATGAGCAGTTCTTC. Full variable domain (missing parts from reference TRBV19 and TRBJ2-1): DGGITQSPKYLFRKEGQNVTLSCEQNLNHDAMYWYRQDPGQGLRLIYYSQIVNDFQKGDIAEGYSVSREKKESFPLTVTSAQKNPTAFYLCASSTSIGDYNEQFFGPGTRLTVL.

V usage is TRBV14 and J usage is TRBJ2-5; TRBD1 aligns across 10 bases. CDR1 is SGHDN, CDR2 FVKESK, per germline. V trimming: 4 bases; J trimming: 1 base; junction bases outside the gene matches: 3. The CDR3 contains 15 residues. This CDR3 reads CASSLRDRGQETQYF. The CDR3 bases are TGTGCCAGCAGCCTCCGGGACAGGGGCCAAGAGACCCAGTACTTC.

The J gene is TRBJ2-7, the V gene TRBV27, with TRBD1 matching over 7 bases. The V and J ends lost 8 bases and 3 bases, in that order; junction bases with no gene match: 13. Germline V CDR1 and CDR2: MNHEY, SMNVEV (reference sequence). There are 15 residues in the CDR3. The DNA of the CDR3 is TGTGCCAGCGCTCCGTACAGGGGACGTTTCTACGAGCAGTACTTC. This sequence encodes CASAPYRGRFYEQYF.

The chain joins TRBV27 to TRBJ2-2; TRBD1 might be the D (6 bases). Germline V gives CDR1 MNHEY, CDR2 SMNVEV (reference sequence). The V and J ends lost 8 bases and 6 bases respectively, with 19 bases between them. The CDR3 has 15 amino acids. CDR3 bases: TGTGCCAGCGGGGGAACAACAGGGATAGCCGGGGAGCTGTTTTTT. Amino acid sequence: CASGGTTGIAGELFF.

V and J are TRBV25-1 and TRBJ2-1, with 9 bases fitting TRBD1. Germline values: CDR1 MGHDK, CDR2 SYGVNS. The CDR3 covers 17 residues. V lost 10 bases, J lost 8 bases, and 21 bases stayed unmatched. Written as DNA, the CDR3 is TGTGCCACAACTCCACCAGGTTACCGGGACAGGGCTCATGAGCAGTTCTTC. As protein: CATTPPGYRDRAHEQFF.